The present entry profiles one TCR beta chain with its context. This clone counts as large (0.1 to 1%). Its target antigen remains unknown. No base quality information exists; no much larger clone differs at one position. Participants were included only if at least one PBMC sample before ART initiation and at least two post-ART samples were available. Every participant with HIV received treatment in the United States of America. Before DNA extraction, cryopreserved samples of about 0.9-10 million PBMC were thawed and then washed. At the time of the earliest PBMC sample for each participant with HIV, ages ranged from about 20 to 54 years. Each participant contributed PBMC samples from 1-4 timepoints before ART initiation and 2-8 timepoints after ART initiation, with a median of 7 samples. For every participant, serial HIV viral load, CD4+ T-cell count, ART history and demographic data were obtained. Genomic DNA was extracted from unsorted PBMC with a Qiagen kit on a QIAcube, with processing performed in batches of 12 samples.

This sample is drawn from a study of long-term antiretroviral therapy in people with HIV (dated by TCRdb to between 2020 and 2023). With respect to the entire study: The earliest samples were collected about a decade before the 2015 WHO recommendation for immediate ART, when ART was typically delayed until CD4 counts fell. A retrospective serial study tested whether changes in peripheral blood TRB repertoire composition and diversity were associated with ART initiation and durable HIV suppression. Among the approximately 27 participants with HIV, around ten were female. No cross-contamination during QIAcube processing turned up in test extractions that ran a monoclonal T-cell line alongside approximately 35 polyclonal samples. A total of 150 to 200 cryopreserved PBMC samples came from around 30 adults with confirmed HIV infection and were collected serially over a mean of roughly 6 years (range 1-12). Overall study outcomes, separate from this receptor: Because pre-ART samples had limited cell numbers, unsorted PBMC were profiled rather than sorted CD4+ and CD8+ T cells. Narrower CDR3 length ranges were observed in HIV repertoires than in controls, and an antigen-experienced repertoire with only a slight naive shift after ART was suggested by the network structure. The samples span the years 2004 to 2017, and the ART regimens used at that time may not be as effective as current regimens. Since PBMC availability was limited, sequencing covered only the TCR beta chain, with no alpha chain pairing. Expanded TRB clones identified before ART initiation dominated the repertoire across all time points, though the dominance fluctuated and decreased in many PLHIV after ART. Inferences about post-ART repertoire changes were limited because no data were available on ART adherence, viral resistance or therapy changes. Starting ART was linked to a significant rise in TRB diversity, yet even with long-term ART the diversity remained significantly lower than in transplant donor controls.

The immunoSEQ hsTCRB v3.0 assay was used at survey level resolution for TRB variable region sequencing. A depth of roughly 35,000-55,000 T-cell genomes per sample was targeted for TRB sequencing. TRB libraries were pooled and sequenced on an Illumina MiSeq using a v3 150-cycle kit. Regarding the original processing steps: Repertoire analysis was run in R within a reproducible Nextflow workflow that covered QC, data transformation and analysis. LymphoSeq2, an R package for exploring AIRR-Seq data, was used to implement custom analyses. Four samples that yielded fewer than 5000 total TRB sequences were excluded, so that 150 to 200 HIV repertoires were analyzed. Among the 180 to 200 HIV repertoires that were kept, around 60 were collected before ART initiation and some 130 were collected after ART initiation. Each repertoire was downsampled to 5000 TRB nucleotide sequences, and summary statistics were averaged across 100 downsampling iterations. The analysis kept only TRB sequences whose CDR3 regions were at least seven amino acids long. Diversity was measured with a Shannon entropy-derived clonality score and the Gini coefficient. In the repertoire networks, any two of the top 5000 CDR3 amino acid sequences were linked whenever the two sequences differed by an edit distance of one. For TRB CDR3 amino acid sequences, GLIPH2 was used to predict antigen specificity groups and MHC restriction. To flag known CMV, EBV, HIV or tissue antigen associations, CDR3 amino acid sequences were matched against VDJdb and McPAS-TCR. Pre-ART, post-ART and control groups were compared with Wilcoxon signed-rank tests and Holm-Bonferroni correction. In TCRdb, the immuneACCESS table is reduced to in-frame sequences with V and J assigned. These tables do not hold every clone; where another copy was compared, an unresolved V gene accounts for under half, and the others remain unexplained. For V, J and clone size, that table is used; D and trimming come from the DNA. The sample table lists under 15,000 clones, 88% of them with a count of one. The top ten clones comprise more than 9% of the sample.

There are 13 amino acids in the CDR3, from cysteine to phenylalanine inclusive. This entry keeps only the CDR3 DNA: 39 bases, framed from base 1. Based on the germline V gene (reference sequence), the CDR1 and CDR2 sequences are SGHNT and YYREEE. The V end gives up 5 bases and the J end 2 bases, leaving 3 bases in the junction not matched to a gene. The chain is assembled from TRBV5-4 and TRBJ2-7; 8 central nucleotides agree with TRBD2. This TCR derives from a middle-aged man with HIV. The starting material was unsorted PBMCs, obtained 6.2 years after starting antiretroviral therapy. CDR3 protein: CASRFSGTYEQYF. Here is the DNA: TGTGCCAGCAGGTTTAGCGGGACCTACGAGCAGTACTTC.